Following are 3 T cell receptor beta chains from one sample sequenced in a study of T cell responses to AZD1222 COVID-19 vaccine. Measured with immunoSEQ multiplex PCR; TCRdb has only the in-frame clones, and not every one. Among 150,000 or so clones listed, around 90% were seen once. Specimen: peripheral blood, collected on day 0 of AZD1222 vaccination. These receptors originate from an adult in good health.

This chain joins TRBV14 and TRBJ2-7; tentative D call: TRBD2 (5 bases). V gave up 0 bases and J gave up 4 bases, with 13 bases separating them. CDR1 and CDR2 from the germline V gene are SGHDN and FVKESK. The CDR3 length is 15 residues. The CDR3 region has the DNA TGTGCCAGCAGCCAAGACGGGCATCGAGGGTACGAGCAGTACTTC. This encodes CASSQDGHRGYEQYF.

The V gene is TRBV12-3 or TRBV12-4, the J gene TRBJ2-7; D uncertain. The V gene lost 5 bases and the J gene lost 2 bases, with 10 bases spanning the gap. The CDR3 is 13 amino acids. The CDR3 sequence: CASSKPLPYEQYF. CDR3 DNA sequence: TGTGCCAGCAGTAAGCCTTTACCCTACGAGCAGTACTTC.

The chain combines TRBV5-1 with TRBJ2-5; 9 bases agree with TRBD2. Germline-derived CDR1 and CDR2 are SGHRS and YFSETQ. This CDR3 has 17 amino acids. J was trimmed by 3 bases and V by 0 bases; bases with no gene match: 9. The CDR3 sequence: CASSLGLAANPKETQYF. The CDR3 nucleotides are TGCGCCAGCAGCTTGGGACTAGCGGCGAACCCAAAAGAGACCCAGTACTTC. Full variable domain (missing parts from reference TRBV5-1 and TRBJ2-5): KAGVTQTPRYLIKTRGQQVTLSCSPISGHRSVSWYQQTPGQGLQFLFEYFSETQRNKGNFPGRFSGRQFSNSRSEMNVSTLELGDSALYLCASSLGLAANPKETQYFGPGTRLLVL.